This T cell receptor (beta chain) was found in a study of T-cell reconstitution after alpha-beta-depleted transplantation in children. This clonotype was seen a handful of times. Its antigen is currently unknown. Unique molecular identifiers were used to barcode this TCRbeta library. TCRdb recomputed calls from the PCR reads with MiXCR, one row per CDR3 protein. The table includes around 420,000 distinct CDR3 sequences, roughly 17% detected once. General study results and limits: Several hundred rapidly expanded clones from non-depleted graft cells reportedly supplied alpha-beta T cells about two months post-transplant.

The source is a boy under two years old who had a stem cell transplant for Wiskott-Aldrich syndrome, so the T cells may come from the graft donor. This sample comprised PBMCs, mostly from graft donor cells, obtained 360 days after TCRalphabeta/CD19-depleted stem cell transplant.

The CDR3 reads CASSLTGTGDHTDTQYF. The CDR3 coding sequence is TGCGCCAGCAGCTTGACCGGGACAGGGGACCACACAGATACGCAGTATTTT. V is TRBV5-1 and J is TRBJ2-3; 10 nucleotides line up with TRBD1. Germline V gene data show CDR1 as SGHRS and CDR2 as YFSETQ. V lost 1 base and J lost 2; bases outside the gene matches: 7. The CDR3 loop spans 17 amino acids.